Listed below are T cell receptor beta chains from one sample, sequenced in a study of T cell changes during pregnancy in multiple sclerosis. Sequencing used immunoSEQ multiplex PCR; TCRdb keeps in-frame clones, though not all of them. This sample has about 110,000 clones, with around 90% found just once. The sequencing here drew on peripheral blood, taken after pregnancy. Receptors were obtained from a female donor with multiple sclerosis, enrolled in a pregnancy study. Each CDR3 is given with its conserved first and last residue. D genes are given only for firm matches. For some rows the clone size is stated as once, few or many, or as a class when expanded; others skip it.

j_call,d_call,v_call,clone_size,cdr3_nt,cdr3_aa
TRBJ2-5,TRBD2,TRBV6-5,NA,TGTGCCAGCAGTTCGGGCGGCGGGAGGTTAGGAGAGACCCAGTACTTC,CASSSGGGRLGETQYF
TRBJ2-4,NA,TRBV19,NA,TGTGCCAGTAGTGTAGCCCCCGCCGGAAACATTCAGTACTTC,CASSVAPAGNIQYF
TRBJ2-3,TRBD2,TRBV7-3,once,TGTGCCAGCAGCTTAAACCGGCTGACTAGCGGGAGGGAGCCAGATACGCAGTATTTT,CASSLNRLTSGREPDTQYF
TRBJ2-1,NA,TRBV30,NA,TGTGCCTGGAGTGTTGGGCCAGTTCTTACCTACAATGAGCAGTTCTTC,CAWSVGPVLTYNEQFF
TRBJ2-7,TRBD1,TRBV10-2,NA,TGCGCCAGCAGCAAGACAGGGGGCGGATCCTACGAGCAGTACTTC,CASSKTGGGSYEQYF
TRBJ1-1,TRBD1,TRBV2,NA,TGTGCCAGCAGTCTAACCAGGGGGCGCGGATCGGATGTCGCTGAAGCTTTCTTT,CASSLTRGRGSDVAEAFF
TRBJ2-6,TRBD1,TRBV7-9,NA,TGTGCCAGCAGCTGGACAGGGGCGTACTCTGGGGCCAACGTCCTGACTTTC,CASSWTGAYSGANVLTF
TRBJ2-5,TRBD2,TRBV2,once,TGTGCCAGCACCGAAGGTGGCAGGACTAGCGGGGAAGAGACCCAGTACTTC,CASTEGGRTSGEETQYF
TRBJ2-7,TRBD1,TRBV6-5,NA,TGTGCCAGCAGTTTGGACAGGGAGGCCTACGAGCAGTACTTC,CASSLDREAYEQYF
TRBJ1-6,TRBD1,TRBV4-1,NA,TGCGCCAGCAGCCAAGAAGCGACAGGGTTTTCACCCCTCCACTTT,CASSQEATGFSPLHF
TRBJ2-7,TRBD1,TRBV11-2,NA,TGTGCCAGCAGCTTAGATTCGGGACAGGGAGGCTACGAGCAGTACTTC,CASSLDSGQGGYEQYF
TRBJ2-3,TRBD2,TRBV18,NA,TGTGCCAGCTCACCTACTAGCGGGAGCACAGATACGCAGTATTTT,CASSPTSGSTDTQYF
TRBJ1-1,NA,TRBV6-1,NA,TGTGCCAGCAGTGTCGAATACTTTGAAGCTTTCTTT,CASSVEYFEAFF
TRBJ2-3,NA,TRBV7-6,once,TGTGCCAGCAGCTTAGCAGAGTACACAGATACGCAGTATTTT,CASSLAEYTDTQYF
TRBJ2-5,TRBD1,TRBV2,few,TGTGCCAGCAGTGAGTCAGGGGGCCGAGAGACCCAGTACTTC,CASSESGGRETQYF
TRBJ1-2,NA,TRBV30,NA,TGTGCCTGGAGTGTTGGAGAGGGAGGCTACACCTTC,CAWSVGEGGYTF
TRBJ1-3,NA,TRBV29-1,NA,TGCAGCGTCGGGCTGGGCCAGTCAGGGAACACCATATATTTT,CSVGLGQSGNTIYF
TRBJ1-1,NA,TRBV29-1,NA,TGCAGCGGGGACAAGAACACTGAAGCTTTCTTT,CSGDKNTEAFF
TRBJ2-7,NA,TRBV6-6,NA,TGTGCCAGCAGCCGAACGGGAGACGAGCAGTACTTC,CASSRTGDEQYF
TRBJ2-1,NA,TRBV5-4,NA,TGTGCCAGCAGCTTGATCGGAGGGCCGACCTACAATGAGCAGTTCTTC,CASSLIGGPTYNEQFF
TRBJ2-7,TRBD2,TRBV18,NA,TGTGCCAGCTCACGGCGGGAGGGTTCCTACGAGCAGTACTTC,CASSRREGSYEQYF
TRBJ1-1,NA,TRBV27,NA,TGTGCCAGCAGTTTAGGGCAGAACACTGAAGCTTTCTTT,CASSLGQNTEAFF
TRBJ2-3,NA,TRBV9,few,TGTGCCAGCAGCGTAGCCGGGAGTGCAGATACGCAGTATTTT,CASSVAGSADTQYF
TRBJ1-6,NA,TRBV9,NA,TGTGCCAGCAGTCAACAGAGTTATAATTCACCCCTCCACTTT,CASSQQSYNSPLHF
TRBJ2-2,TRBD2,TRBV5-4,NA,TGTGCCAGCACCATGGATGGTTGGGGGGGGAACACCGGGGAGCTGTTTTTT,CASTMDGWGGNTGELFF
TRBJ2-7,NA,TRBV2,NA,TGTGCCAGCTCAGGAGGGGACGAGCAGTACTTC,CASSGGDEQYF
TRBJ1-2,TRBD1,TRBV5-1,once,TGCGCCAGCAGCTTGGCTCAGACAGGGCGCGGCTACACCTTC,CASSLAQTGRGYTF
TRBJ2-1,TRBD1,TRBV7-3,NA,TGTGCCAGCAGCCAAGACAGGGGGTCCTACAATGAGCAGTTCTTC,CASSQDRGSYNEQFF
TRBJ1-1,NA,TRBV19,once,TGTGCCAGTATAGCGTCACGCTGGAACACTGAAGCTTTCTTT,CASIASRWNTEAFF
TRBJ2-3,NA,TRBV7-6,NA,TGTGCCAGCAGCGACGGATTGGCGGCGTCAGATACGCAGTATTTT,CASSDGLAASDTQYF
TRBJ2-1,NA,TRBV18,NA,TGTGCCAGCTCACGGGGGCTCAATGAGCAGTTCTTC,CASSRGLNEQFF
TRBJ1-4,NA,TRBV6-6,NA,TGTGCCAGCAGCTCCGGGACTTCCAATGAAAAACTGTTTTTT,CASSSGTSNEKLFF
TRBJ2-5,NA,TRBV29-1,NA,TGCAGCGTTGCCCCGACATCTTCTTTGGGAGAGACCCAGTACTTC,CSVAPTSSLGETQYF
TRBJ2-7,TRBD2,TRBV11-1,NA,TGTGCCAGCAGCCAGGCCGGGGCCAGCGGGAGTCCGTCCTACGAGCAGTACTTC,CASSQAGASGSPSYEQYF
TRBJ1-2,NA,TRBV30,NA,TGTGCCTGGAGGGTAGCGGGGGGGCCGGGCAGGGTCTATGGCTACACCTTC,CAWRVAGGPGRVYGYTF
TRBJ1-2,TRBD1,TRBV6-6,NA,TGTGCCAGCAGTTACGACGGGGACAGCGTATACTATGGCTACACCTTC,CASSYDGDSVYYGYTF
TRBJ1-1,TRBD1,TRBV5-1,NA,TGCGCCAGCAGAGAGACAGGGGGCATGAACACTGAAGCTTTCTTT,CASRETGGMNTEAFF
TRBJ1-2,TRBD1,TRBV7-3,few,TGTGCCAGCAGCTTAAGTGACAGGGTTGGCTACACCTTC,CASSLSDRVGYTF
TRBJ1-1,TRBD1,TRBV30,few,TGTGCCTGGAGGGGACAGGGGTCCCCCAACACTGAAGCTTTCTTT,CAWRGQGSPNTEAFF
TRBJ1-4,NA,TRBV9,NA,TGTGCCAGCAGCGTAGCGGTTTCAACTAATGAAAAACTGTTTTTT,CASSVAVSTNEKLFF
TRBJ2-7,TRBD1,TRBV7-2,NA,TGTGCCAGCAGCTTAATGGGACAGGGGTACGAGCAGTACTTC,CASSLMGQGYEQYF
TRBJ1-2,TRBD1,TRBV5-1,NA,TGCGCCAGCAGCTTAGTGGGACAGGGAATCGATGGCTACACCTTC,CASSLVGQGIDGYTF
TRBJ2-4,TRBD2,TRBV25-1,NA,TGTGCCAGCGGGACTAGCCGGGAATATAAAAACATTCAGTACTTC,CASGTSREYKNIQYF
TRBJ2-7,TRBD1,TRBV6-5,NA,TGTGCCAGCAGTTACAAGTTGGGACAGGGGGCCTACGAGCAGTACTTC,CASSYKLGQGAYEQYF
TRBJ2-6,NA,TRBV6-5,once,TGTGCCAGCAGTTACGAGGGATCTGGGGCCAACGTCCTGACTTTC,CASSYEGSGANVLTF
TRBJ1-1,NA,TRBV6-1,few,TGTGCCAGCAGAGGGAGGGCCACTGAAGCTTTCTTT,CASRGRATEAFF
TRBJ2-6,NA,TRBV2,NA,TGTGCCAGCAGTGAACGGTCTGGGGCCAACGTCCTGACTTTC,CASSERSGANVLTF
TRBJ2-7,TRBD2,TRBV5-4,NA,TGTGCCAGCAGCTTGGCCCCAACTAGCGTAGCCTACGAGCAGTACTTC,CASSLAPTSVAYEQYF
TRBJ2-2,TRBD2,TRBV4-1,NA,TGCGCCAGCAGCCAAGGGGGGCTAGCGGGAGTCGGGACCGGGGAGCTGTTTTTT,CASSQGGLAGVGTGELFF
TRBJ1-5,NA,TRBV6-6,NA,TGTGCCAGCAGTGCTACCACGACCCAGCATTTT,CASSATTTQHF
TRBJ1-1,NA,TRBV15,NA,TGTGCCACCAGCAGAGAACTCCCCGGAACAGGGCAAAAGACTGAAGCTTTCTTT,CATSRELPGTGQKTEAFF
TRBJ1-1,TRBD1,TRBV5-4,NA,TGTGCCAGCAGCCCACGGTGGACAGGGGGGAACACTGAAGCTTTCTTT,CASSPRWTGGNTEAFF